The entry that follows covers one T cell receptor beta chain sequence. The antigen is not known. This specimen belongs to a study of T-cell memory formation after mild COVID-19. Looking at the study overall: TCR clusters were mostly confined to one donor each. Study conclusions and caveats: Detection of some responders pre-infection suggested pre-existing cross-reactive memory T cells participated. Clones contracting day 15 to 85 were balanced CD4/CD8; later expanders leaned CD4+.

The length of the CDR3 is 15 residues. Germline V gene lookup returns CDR1 MNHEY and CDR2 SVGAGI. Trimming removed 5 bases from V and 2 bases from J; junction bases left unmatched: 4. 5'RACE with constant-segment primers yielded barcoded, UMI-tagged TCR alpha and TCR beta cDNA libraries. TCRdb used MiXCR to reprocess the 5' RACE reads, holding one entry per CDR3 protein. The table has about 84,000 distinct CDR3 sequences, roughly 13% seen once. Sequenced input: PBMCs or a T cell subset sorted from them (not recorded which). The sequence came from an adult woman who had mild COVID-19 (a few samples of this study predate the infection). Cell type and time point are not known. This chain joins TRBV6-5 and TRBJ2-3, with 10 nucleotides matching TRBD2. CDR3 sequence: CASSTAGGPTDTQYF. The CDR3 bases are TGTGCCAGCAGTACAGCGGGGGGGCCCACAGATACGCAGTATTTT.